The clone carrying this T cell receptor beta chain was observed a single time. These data belong to a study of blood T cell repertoires in COVID-19. Turning to the study itself: From the United States, Italy and Spain came samples of acute and convalescent COVID-19. Sample material is recorded as cDNA or gDNA derived from T cells, B-cell-depleted T cells, or PBMCs.

Seattle-derived patients entered the study during active infection and were followed longitudinally. Original methodology: From reference gene primer amplification, estimates of nucleated cell counts were derived. Profiled with immunoSEQ multiplex PCR; TCRdb holds only in-frame clones, not every one. V, J and clone size reflect that table, while D and trimming were determined from the DNA. Of some 56,000 clones detected, 82% appear once; the ten largest clones hold around 10%. Sequences were obtained from peripheral blood. The sequence was obtained from a man older than 75 with COVID-19, enrolled during active disease.

The CDR3 region has the DNA TGTGCCAGCAGCCCCGGCGCGGGGACAGATACGCAGTATTTT. Translated: CASSPGAGTDTQYF. The rearrangement uses TRBV11-3 and TRBJ2-3; TRBD2 is a possible D gene (6 bases). The CDR3 length is 14 residues. V gave up 5 bases and J gave up 3 bases, with 12 bases separating them. Germline lookup yields CDR1 SGHNT and CDR2 YENEEA.